This T cell receptor beta chain was documented in a study of T cell responses to AZD1222 COVID-19 vaccine. Study details: Second-dose intervals of approximately 4 or approximately 12 weeks were pooled.

Points on this clone: Its target is not known.

TCRdb's table, derived via immunoSEQ multiplex PCR, lists solely in-frame clones and lacks some. The sample holds around 52,000 clones, approximately 86% seen once. General study points: Baseline serostatus was positive in only a handful of AZD1222 recipients.

The ends were cut back, 5 bases at V and 0 bases at J, with 10 bases in the middle. Per germline, CDR1 MDHEN and CDR2 SYDVKM. The CDR3 is 15 residues long. The chain joins TRBV28 to TRBJ1-4; possibly TRBD1 for D (5 bases). This receptor was identified in an adult in good health. Sequenced here: peripheral blood, sampled on day 0 of AZD1222 vaccination. CDR3 loop: CASSRDSATNEKLFF. The CDR3, as DNA: TGTGCCAGCAGTCGAGACAGCGCAACTAATGAAAAACTGTTTTTT.